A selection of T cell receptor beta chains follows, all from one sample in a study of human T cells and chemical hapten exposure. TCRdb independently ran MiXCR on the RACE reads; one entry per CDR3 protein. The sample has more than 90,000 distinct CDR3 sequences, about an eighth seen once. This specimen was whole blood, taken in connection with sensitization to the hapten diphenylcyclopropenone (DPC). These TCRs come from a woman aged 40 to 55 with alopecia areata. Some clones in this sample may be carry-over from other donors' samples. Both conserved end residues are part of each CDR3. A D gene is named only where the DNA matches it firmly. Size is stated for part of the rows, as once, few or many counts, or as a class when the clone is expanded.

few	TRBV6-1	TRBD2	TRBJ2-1	TGTGCCAGCAGTCCAGTGCTAGGCGGGAGCTCCAATGAGCAGTTCTTC	CASSPVLGGSSNEQFF
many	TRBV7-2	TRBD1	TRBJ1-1	TGTGCCAGCAGCTTCCCCGGCCAGGGGGCGGCTTTCTTT	CASSFPGQGAAFF
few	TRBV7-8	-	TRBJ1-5	TGTGCCAGCAGCTCCTTGCAGGGTAATCAGCCCCAGCATTTT	CASSSLQGNQPQHF
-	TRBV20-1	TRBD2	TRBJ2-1	TGCAGTGCTCCCGCCGGGACTAGCGGGAGAGGGGGTGAGCAGTTCTTC	CSAPAGTSGRGGEQFF
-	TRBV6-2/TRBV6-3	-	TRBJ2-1	TGTGCCAGCAGCAACTCTCGGGGGTCGGTTTACAATGAGCAGTTCTTC	CASSNSRGSVYNEQFF
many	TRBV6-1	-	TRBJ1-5	TGTGCCAGCAGTGAGGGCCCAGGCAACCTACGGCATTTT	CASSEGPGNLRHF
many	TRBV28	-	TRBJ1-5	TGTGCCACCGGGGGGTATTTTCCTCAGCCCCAGCATTTT	CATGGYFPQPQHF
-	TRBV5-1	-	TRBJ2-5	TGCGCCAGCAGCTTGGAGACAGCCCAAGAGACCCAGTACTTC	CASSLETAQETQYF
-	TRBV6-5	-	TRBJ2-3	TGTGCCAGCACCCAGGGGGATACGCAGTATTTT	CASTQGDTQYF
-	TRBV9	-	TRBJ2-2	TGTGCCAGCAGCGCGGGGGCCGGGGAGCTGTTTTTT	CASSAGAGELFF
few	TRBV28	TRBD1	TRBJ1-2	TGTGCCAGCAGTATAACGGGACAGTTTTATGGCTACACCTTC	CASSITGQFYGYTF
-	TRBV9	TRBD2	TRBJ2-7	TGTGCCAGCAGCGTAGCTACGGGGGGCGAGCAGTACTTC	CASSVATGGEQYF
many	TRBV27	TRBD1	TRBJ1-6	TGTGCCAGCAGTTTAGGACAGGGAGGCGGCTATAATTCACCCCTCCACTTT	CASSLGQGGGYNSPLHF
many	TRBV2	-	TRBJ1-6	TGTGCCAGCAGTGGGGAGGGGAAGGCCTCACCCCTCCACTTT	CASSGEGKASPLHF
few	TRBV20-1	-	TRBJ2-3	TGCAGTGCTAGAGATGGCGGGCGCACAGATACGCAGTATTTT	CSARDGGRTDTQYF
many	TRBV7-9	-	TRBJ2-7	TGTGCCAGCGGGCTTCGTGTTGGGATGGTCTACGAGCAGTACTTC	CASGLRVGMVYEQYF
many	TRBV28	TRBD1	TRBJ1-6	TGTGCCAGCAAGGGGGCACGGGCCGGCTCCTATAATTCACCCCTCCACTTT	CASKGARAGSYNSPLHF
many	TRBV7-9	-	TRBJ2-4	TGTGCCAGCAGCTCGACTGATATAGCCAAAAACATTCAGTACTTC	CASSSTDIAKNIQYF